Listed below are T cell receptor beta chains from one sample, sequenced in a study of long-term antiretroviral therapy in people with HIV. Only in-frame clones appear in the TCRdb table, and some are missing; sequencing was by immunoSEQ multiplex PCR. The repertoire holds roughly 28,000 clones, with about 93% as singletons. The sequences come from unsorted PBMCs, collected 5 to 5.5 years after starting antiretroviral therapy. These receptors originate from a woman in her thirties or forties with HIV. CDR3s leave out the opening cysteine and the closing phenylalanine or tryptophan.

>TRBV29-1|TRBJ1-4
SVEGRGLGQEKLF
>TRBV6-6|TRBJ1-2
ASSLAASYGYT
>TRBV11-1|TRBJ2-2
ASSSESTGELF
>TRBV19|TRBJ2-7
ASREQGYHEQY
>TRBV7-2|TRBJ2-1
ASGLQVAGDREQF
>TRBV5-1|TRBJ1-2
ASSLGDSANYGYT
>TRBV29-1|TRBJ2-2
SVDRDRDTGELF
>TRBV5-4|TRBJ2-1
ASSPPDYNEQF
>TRBV10-3|TRBJ1-2
AISGRGHGYT
>TRBV6-6|TRBJ1-2
ASSTDQGVYGYT
>TRBV5-6|TRBJ1-1
ASSLGGFMNTEAF
>TRBV11-2|TRBJ1-3
ASSLLDTIY
>TRBV11-3|TRBJ2-3
ASSLGGRSTDTQY
>TRBV7-9|TRBJ1-2
ASSDGEGYT
>TRBV10-3|TRBJ1-4
AISERTDEKLF
>TRBV7-9|TRBJ1-1
ASSPLTAEAF
>TRBV25-1|TRBJ1-4
ASSVGQQVNEKLF
>TRBV18|TRBJ2-7
ASSPSRSQGSDEQY
>TRBV10-3|TRBJ2-7
AISTRAYEQY
>TRBV12-5|TRBJ2-3
ASGIGTSSSDTQY
>TRBV7-9|TRBJ1-1
ASSLSAKNTEAF
>TRBV7-9|TRBJ1-2
ASSLWEVYGYT
>TRBV29-1|TRBJ2-3
SVDGSSGTDTQY
>TRBV15|TRBJ1-2
ATSSDVILLDYGYT
>TRBV5-6|TRBJ2-2
ASSLELAAGELF
>TRBV11-3|TRBJ1-4
ASSQTATNEKLF
>TRBV5-4|TRBJ2-1
ASSGTSFNEQF
>TRBV9|TRBJ2-1
ASSPKAGGSSYNEQF
>TRBV11-2|TRBJ1-4
ASSLEVRQGRGKLF
>TRBV11-3|TRBJ1-4
ASSFPGRGAGKLF
>TRBV5-4|TRBJ1-2
ASSLGRGWGNYGYT
>TRBV5-1|TRBJ2-7
ASSLNRGGGREQY
>TRBV30|TRBJ2-7
AWTRRGTSWKFSSYEQY
>TRBV6-5|TRBJ1-1
ASSYRDTEAF
>TRBV11-2|TRBJ1-4
ASSLDYSPNEKLF
>TRBV5-6|TRBJ1-2
ASSLAFTGSVDYGYT
>TRBV5-4|TRBJ1-1
ASSLVGENTEAF
>TRBV7-6|TRBJ2-7
ASSLQGAQDYEQY
>TRBV14|TRBJ2-1
ASSQTDRMPYNEQF
>TRBV4-2|TRBJ2-7
ASSPTPHPYEQY
>TRBV11-3|TRBJ1-2
ASSIGSVGYT
>TRBV7-2|TRBJ1-1
ASRYTGVGTEAF
>TRBV11-3|TRBJ1-3
ASSLFTGNTIY
>TRBV10-3|TRBJ1-5
AISGRSNQPQH
>TRBV15|TRBJ1-1
ATSTQGGTEAF